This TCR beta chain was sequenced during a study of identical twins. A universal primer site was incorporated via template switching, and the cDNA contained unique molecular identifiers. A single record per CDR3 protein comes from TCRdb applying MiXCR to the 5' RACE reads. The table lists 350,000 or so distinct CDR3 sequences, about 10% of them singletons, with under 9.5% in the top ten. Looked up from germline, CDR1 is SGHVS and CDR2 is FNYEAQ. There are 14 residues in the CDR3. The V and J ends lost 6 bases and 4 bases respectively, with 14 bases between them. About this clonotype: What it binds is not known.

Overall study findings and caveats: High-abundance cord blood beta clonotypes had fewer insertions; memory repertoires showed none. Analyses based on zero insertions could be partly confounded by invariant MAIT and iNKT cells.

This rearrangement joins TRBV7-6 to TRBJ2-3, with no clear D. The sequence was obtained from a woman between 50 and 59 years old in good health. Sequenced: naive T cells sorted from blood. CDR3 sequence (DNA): TGTGCCAGCAGTCCCGGACCAGCACCAGATACGCAGTATTTT. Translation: CASSPGPAPDTQYF.